The sequence of this T cell receptor (beta chain) was determined in a study of T cells in localized non-small cell lung cancer. CDR3 size: 11 residues. Germline V gene data show CDR1 as LGHNT and CDR2 as FRNRAP. V shed 2 bases and J shed 10 bases, with 6 bases lying between them. Assay used: immunoSEQ multiplex PCR; TCRdb lists only in-frame clones, some missing. The sample has under 20,000 clones, around 83% seen once. The chain has TRBV12-5 and TRBJ2-1; no clear D gene. The sequenced sample was peripheral blood, obtained before any cancer treatment. The receptor was isolated from a female donor at least 60 years old with stage I lung adenocarcinoma. The CDR3 DNA reads TGTGCTAGTGGTTTGACCCGCGAGCAGTTCTTC. Translating gives CASGLTREQFF.